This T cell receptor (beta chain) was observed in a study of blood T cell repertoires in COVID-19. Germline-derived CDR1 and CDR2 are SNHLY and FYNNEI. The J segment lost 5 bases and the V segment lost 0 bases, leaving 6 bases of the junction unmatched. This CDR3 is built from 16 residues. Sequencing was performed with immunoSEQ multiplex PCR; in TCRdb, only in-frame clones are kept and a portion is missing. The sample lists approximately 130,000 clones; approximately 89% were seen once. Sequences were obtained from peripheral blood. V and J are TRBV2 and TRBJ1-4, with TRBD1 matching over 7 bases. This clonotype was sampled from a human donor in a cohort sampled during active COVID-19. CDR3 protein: CASSEALLGQNEKLFF. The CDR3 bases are TGTGCCAGCAGTGAAGCGCTGTTGGGACAGAATGAAAAACTGTTTTTT.